The present T cell receptor (beta chain) was sequenced within a study of blood T cell repertoires in COVID-19. Background on the study: Samples came from the United States, Italy and Spain, spanning acute and convalescent COVID-19. Sources were T cells, B-cell-depleted T cells, or PBMCs; the material itself was cDNA or gDNA.

The table lists this clone with a few counts. V dropped 4 bases and J dropped 7; count of bases not matched to a gene: 11. Germline CDR1 and CDR2: SGHRS and YFSETQ. This CDR3 is built from 15 residues. In the authors' methods: Quantification of nucleated cells was approximated via reference gene primer amplification. Profiled with immunoSEQ multiplex PCR; TCRdb holds only in-frame clones, not every one. V, J and clone size derive from that table, while D and trimming were established from the DNA sequence. The table lists about 70,000 clones, around 81% of them singletons. This TCR came from a woman in her seventies with acute or convalescent COVID-19. The gene calls are TRBV5-1 and TRBJ2-7; 10 nucleotides agree with TRBD1. Specimen: peripheral blood. The CDR3 nucleotides are TGCGCCAGCAGCCGCGGGGACAGGGGTCGACAAGAGCAGTACTTC. Its translation is CASSRGDRGRQEQYF.